The rows below give T cell receptor beta chains drawn from one sample of a study of blood T cell repertoires in COVID-19. Generated by immunoSEQ multiplex PCR, the TCRdb table keeps only in-frame clones and is missing some. Found here are fewer than 250,000 clones, 87% of them singletons; the top ten hold 10% to 13%. The specimen was PBMCs or T cells enriched from blood (not recorded which). These receptors were taken from a young man who had recovered from COVID-19. Each CDR3 is given with its conserved first and last residue. The order of the fields is D gene, J gene, V gene, clone size, CDR3 DNA, CDR3 protein. A D gene is named only where the DNA matches it firmly. Some rows have no size entry. The others give once, few or many, or a class for an expanded clone.

D gene: NA; J gene: TRBJ2-3; V gene: TRBV14; clone size: NA; CDR3 DNA: TGTGCCAGCAGCCAAGTAGCTACGCAGTATTTT; CDR3 protein: CASSQVATQYF
D gene: NA; J gene: TRBJ2-1; V gene: TRBV2; clone size: NA; CDR3 DNA: TGTGCCAGCACCTACAGCAATGAGCAGTTCTTC; CDR3 protein: CASTYSNEQFF
D gene: NA; J gene: TRBJ2-7; V gene: TRBV28; clone size: NA; CDR3 DNA: TGTGCCAGCAGTTCCCTCGTAAGGGGATACGAGCAGTACTTC; CDR3 protein: CASSSLVRGYEQYF
D gene: TRBD1; J gene: TRBJ2-5; V gene: TRBV4-2; clone size: NA; CDR3 DNA: TGTGCCAGCAGACACTTGACCGGGACAGGGGGTTTGGAGACCCAGTACTTC; CDR3 protein: CASRHLTGTGGLETQYF
D gene: NA; J gene: TRBJ1-2; V gene: TRBV4-1; clone size: NA; CDR3 DNA: TGCGCCAGCAGCCAAGTGGGGGGGTTCACCTTC; CDR3 protein: CASSQVGGFTF
D gene: NA; J gene: TRBJ2-6; V gene: TRBV7-9; clone size: NA; CDR3 DNA: TGTGCCAGCAGCTCGCGGGGTGGGGCCAACGTCCTGACTTTC; CDR3 protein: CASSSRGGANVLTF
D gene: NA; J gene: TRBJ2-1; V gene: TRBV11-2; clone size: NA; CDR3 DNA: TGTGCCAGCAGTCATAGGGAGATTTCGTACAATGAGCAGTTCTTC; CDR3 protein: CASSHREISYNEQFF
D gene: TRBD1; J gene: TRBJ1-1; V gene: TRBV12-3/TRBV12-4; clone size: few; CDR3 DNA: TGTGCCAGCAGGGGGACAGCGAACACTGAAGCTTTCTTT; CDR3 protein: CASRGTANTEAFF
D gene: NA; J gene: TRBJ1-2; V gene: TRBV18; clone size: NA; CDR3 DNA: TGTGCCAGCTCACCGGGAGAATCCAACGGCTACACCTTC; CDR3 protein: CASSPGESNGYTF
D gene: TRBD1; J gene: TRBJ1-3; V gene: TRBV6-5; clone size: NA; CDR3 DNA: TGTGCCAGCAGAATCGGGACAGGGGCTGGAAACACCATATATTTT; CDR3 protein: CASRIGTGAGNTIYF
D gene: NA; J gene: TRBJ1-3; V gene: TRBV3-1/TRBV3-2; clone size: NA; CDR3 DNA: TGTGCCAGCACCGACGCGGGCAGGTTGCATTTT; CDR3 protein: CASTDAGRLHF
D gene: TRBD1; J gene: TRBJ2-1; V gene: TRBV4-1; clone size: NA; CDR3 DNA: TGCGCCAGCAGCCAAGAGCGAGACAGGGGATACAATGAGCAGTTCTTC; CDR3 protein: CASSQERDRGYNEQFF
D gene: NA; J gene: TRBJ1-2; V gene: TRBV7-2; clone size: NA; CDR3 DNA: TGTGCCAGCAGCTTAGATCTGTTTCCGTCTAACTATGGCTACACCTTC; CDR3 protein: CASSLDLFPSNYGYTF
D gene: TRBD1; J gene: TRBJ2-2; V gene: TRBV27; clone size: once; CDR3 DNA: TGTGCCAGCCATGGGACAGCAAGTACCGGGGAGCTGTTTTTT; CDR3 protein: CASHGTASTGELFF
D gene: NA; J gene: TRBJ1-5; V gene: TRBV20-1; clone size: few; CDR3 DNA: TGCAGTGCTAGTAACCCCAACCGCGACAGAAACCATCAGCCCCAGCATTTT; CDR3 protein: CSASNPNRDRNHQPQHF
D gene: TRBD2; J gene: TRBJ2-7; V gene: TRBV27; clone size: NA; CDR3 DNA: TGTGCCATCACGGGACTAGCGGGATTCAATCACTACGAGCAGTACTTC; CDR3 protein: CAITGLAGFNHYEQYF
D gene: TRBD1; J gene: TRBJ1-2; V gene: TRBV29-1; clone size: NA; CDR3 DNA: TGCAGCGTTGCCGGGACAGGGGATGGCTACACCTTC; CDR3 protein: CSVAGTGDGYTF
D gene: TRBD2; J gene: TRBJ2-3; V gene: TRBV27; clone size: NA; CDR3 DNA: TGTGCCAGCAAAGCGCCGCCGGGGGGTACGCAGTATTTT; CDR3 protein: CASKAPPGGTQYF
D gene: TRBD1; J gene: TRBJ1-2; V gene: TRBV6-5; clone size: NA; CDR3 DNA: TGTGCCAGCAGTCCCGGGACAGGGATCGGTGGCTACACCTTC; CDR3 protein: CASSPGTGIGGYTF
D gene: TRBD2; J gene: TRBJ2-7; V gene: TRBV7-9; clone size: NA; CDR3 DNA: TGTGCCAGCAGGGCTAGCGGGGGAACCTACGAGCAGTACTTC; CDR3 protein: CASRASGGTYEQYF
D gene: NA; J gene: TRBJ1-2; V gene: TRBV10-3; clone size: few; CDR3 DNA: TGTGCCATCAGTGGACCAGGGTTATATGGCTACACCTTC; CDR3 protein: CAISGPGLYGYTF
D gene: NA; J gene: TRBJ1-5; V gene: TRBV7-8; clone size: NA; CDR3 DNA: TGTGCCAGCAGCTTGCGGGGCCTGGCTGGAGGCGGCAATCAGCCCCAGCATTTT; CDR3 protein: CASSLRGLAGGGNQPQHF
D gene: TRBD1; J gene: TRBJ1-2; V gene: TRBV15; clone size: NA; CDR3 DNA: TGTGCCACCAATAAGGGGCAGGGGGGCTCGGATGGCCACACCTTC; CDR3 protein: CATNKGQGGSDGHTF
D gene: TRBD1; J gene: TRBJ1-2; V gene: TRBV7-9; clone size: NA; CDR3 DNA: TGTGCCAGCAGCCAAACAGGGGCCTATGGCTACACCTTC; CDR3 protein: CASSQTGAYGYTF
D gene: TRBD1; J gene: TRBJ1-2; V gene: TRBV7-2; clone size: NA; CDR3 DNA: TGTGCCAGCAGCACCAACACAGGGGGCCATCTGGGCTACACCTTC; CDR3 protein: CASSTNTGGHLGYTF
D gene: NA; J gene: TRBJ1-1; V gene: TRBV19; clone size: NA; CDR3 DNA: TGTGCCACTATATCGTGGAACACTGAAGCTTTCTTT; CDR3 protein: CATISWNTEAFF
D gene: TRBD1; J gene: TRBJ1-3; V gene: TRBV7-9; clone size: NA; CDR3 DNA: TGTGCCAGCAGCTCCAGGATGAGGGACAGGAGCGCCGAAAACACCATATATTTT; CDR3 protein: CASSSRMRDRSAENTIYF
D gene: NA; J gene: TRBJ2-7; V gene: TRBV6-5; clone size: NA; CDR3 DNA: TGTGCCAGCAGTCCGGCGGGGAGAGGGGAGCAGTACTTC; CDR3 protein: CASSPAGRGEQYF
D gene: TRBD1; J gene: TRBJ1-6; V gene: TRBV18; clone size: NA; CDR3 DNA: TGTGCCAGCTCACCTCCTTGGTCGTCGACAGGGGGTACGTCACCCCTCCACTTT; CDR3 protein: CASSPPWSSTGGTSPLHF
D gene: TRBD2; J gene: TRBJ2-7; V gene: TRBV24-1; clone size: NA; CDR3 DNA: TGTGCCACCAGTGATCCAGCGGGAGGCTCCTACGAGCAGTACTTC; CDR3 protein: CATSDPAGGSYEQYF
D gene: NA; J gene: TRBJ1-2; V gene: TRBV25-1; clone size: NA; CDR3 DNA: TGTGCCAGCAGTGAATATTACGTACAGAGTGGCTACACCTTC; CDR3 protein: CASSEYYVQSGYTF
D gene: TRBD1; J gene: TRBJ2-7; V gene: TRBV14; clone size: few; CDR3 DNA: TGTGCCAGCAGCCTTTGGGACAGGGGGAACGAGCAGTACTTC; CDR3 protein: CASSLWDRGNEQYF
D gene: TRBD2; J gene: TRBJ2-7; V gene: TRBV4-2; clone size: NA; CDR3 DNA: TGTGCCAGCAGCCAAGACAGCGGGAGGGTGTTTAGCGAGCAGTACTTC; CDR3 protein: CASSQDSGRVFSEQYF
D gene: TRBD1; J gene: TRBJ2-7; V gene: TRBV19; clone size: NA; CDR3 DNA: TGTGCCACCCTACAGGGGTACGAGCAGTACTTC; CDR3 protein: CATLQGYEQYF
D gene: NA; J gene: TRBJ1-5; V gene: TRBV6-5; clone size: NA; CDR3 DNA: TGTGCCACGACACCAGTGTGGGGCAATCAGCCCCAGCATTTT; CDR3 protein: CATTPVWGNQPQHF
D gene: NA; J gene: TRBJ2-5; V gene: TRBV5-4; clone size: NA; CDR3 DNA: TGTGCCAGCAGCCGAGGTCCATTCCAAGCGGGGACCCAGTACTTC; CDR3 protein: CASSRGPFQAGTQYF
D gene: NA; J gene: TRBJ1-1; V gene: TRBV24-1; clone size: NA; CDR3 DNA: TGTGCCACCAGTGGGCAGAACACTGAAGCTTTCTTT; CDR3 protein: CATSGQNTEAFF
D gene: NA; J gene: TRBJ2-5; V gene: TRBV3-1/TRBV3-2; clone size: NA; CDR3 DNA: TGTGCCAGCAGCCAGGAGGGACGGCAAGAGACCCAGTACTTC; CDR3 protein: CASSQEGRQETQYF
D gene: NA; J gene: TRBJ1-2; V gene: TRBV29-1; clone size: NA; CDR3 DNA: TGCAGCGTTAACGTAGACTATGGCTACACCTTC; CDR3 protein: CSVNVDYGYTF
D gene: TRBD1; J gene: TRBJ2-7; V gene: TRBV28; clone size: NA; CDR3 DNA: TGTGCCAGCAGTTTTACCCGGGACAGGGACGAGCAGTACTTC; CDR3 protein: CASSFTRDRDEQYF
D gene: NA; J gene: TRBJ2-3; V gene: TRBV5-6; clone size: NA; CDR3 DNA: TGTGCCAGCTTTGGCGGAGCGGTCCTCACAGATACGCAGTATTTT; CDR3 protein: CASFGGAVLTDTQYF
D gene: NA; J gene: TRBJ2-7; V gene: TRBV7-8; clone size: NA; CDR3 DNA: TGTGCCAGCAGCTTAGAACAGCAGCAGTACTTC; CDR3 protein: CASSLEQQQYF